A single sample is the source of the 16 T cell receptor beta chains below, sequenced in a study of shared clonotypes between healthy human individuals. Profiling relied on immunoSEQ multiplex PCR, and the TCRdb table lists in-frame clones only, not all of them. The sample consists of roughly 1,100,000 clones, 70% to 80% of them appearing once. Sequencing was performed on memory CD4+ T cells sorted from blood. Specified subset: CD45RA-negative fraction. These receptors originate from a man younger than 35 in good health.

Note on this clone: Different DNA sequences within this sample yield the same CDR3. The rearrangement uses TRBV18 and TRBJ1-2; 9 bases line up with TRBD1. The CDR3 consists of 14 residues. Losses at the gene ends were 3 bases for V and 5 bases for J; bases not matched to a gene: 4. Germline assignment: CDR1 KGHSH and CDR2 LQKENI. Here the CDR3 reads CASSPGTGTYGYTF. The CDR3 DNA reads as TGTGCCAGCTCACCTGGGACAGGGACTTATGGCTACACCTTC.

CDR3: CASSPPQRSYEQYF. The CDR3 DNA follows: TGTGCCAGCTCACCCCCCCAACGGTCCTACGAGCAGTACTTC. The V call is TRBV18, the J call TRBJ2-5, with unresolved D. The J call may be in error: the DNA end matches TRBJ2-7 better. The CDR3 is made up of 14 amino acids. Germline CDR1 reads KGHSH; CDR2 reads LQKENI.

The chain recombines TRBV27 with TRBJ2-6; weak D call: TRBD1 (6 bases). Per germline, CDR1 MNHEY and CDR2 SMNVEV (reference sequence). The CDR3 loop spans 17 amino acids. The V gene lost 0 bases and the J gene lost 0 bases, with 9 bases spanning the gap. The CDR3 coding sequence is TGTGCCAGCAGTTTATCCTCGACAGGCTCTGGGGCCAACGTCCTGACTTTC. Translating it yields CASSLSSTGSGANVLTF.

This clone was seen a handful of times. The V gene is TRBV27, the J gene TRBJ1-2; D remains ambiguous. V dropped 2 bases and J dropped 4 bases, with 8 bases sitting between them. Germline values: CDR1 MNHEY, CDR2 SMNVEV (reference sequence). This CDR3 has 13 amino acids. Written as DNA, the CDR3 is TGTGCCAGCAGTTTAGACAAGAGCTATGGCTACACCTTC. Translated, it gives CASSLDKSYGYTF.

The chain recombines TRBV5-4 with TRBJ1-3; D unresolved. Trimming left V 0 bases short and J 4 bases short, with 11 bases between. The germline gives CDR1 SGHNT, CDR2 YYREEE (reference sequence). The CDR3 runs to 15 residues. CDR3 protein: CASSLGGSTGNTIYF. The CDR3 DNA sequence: TGTGCCAGCAGCTTGGGAGGGTCTACGGGAAACACCATATATTTT. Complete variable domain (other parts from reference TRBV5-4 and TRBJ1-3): ETGVTQSPTHLIKTRGQQVTLRCSSQSGHNTVSWYQQALGQGPQFIFQYYREEENGRGNFPPRFSGLQFPNYSSELNVNALELDDSALYLCASSLGGSTGNTIYFGEGSWLTVV.

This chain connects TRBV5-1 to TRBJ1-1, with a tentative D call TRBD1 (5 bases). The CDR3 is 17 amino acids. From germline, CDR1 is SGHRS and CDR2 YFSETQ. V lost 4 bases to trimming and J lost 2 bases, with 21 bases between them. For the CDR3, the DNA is TGCGCCAGCAGCACCGGCGGGGGGGTGGCTATTAACACTGAAGCTTTCTTT. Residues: CASSTGGGVAINTEAFF.

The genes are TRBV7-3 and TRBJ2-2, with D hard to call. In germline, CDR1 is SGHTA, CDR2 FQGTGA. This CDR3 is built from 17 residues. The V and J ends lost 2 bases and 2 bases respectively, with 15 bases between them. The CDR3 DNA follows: TGTGCCAGCAGCTTATATGCAGCCGGCATTAACACCGGGGAGCTGTTTTTT. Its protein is CASSLYAAGINTGELFF.

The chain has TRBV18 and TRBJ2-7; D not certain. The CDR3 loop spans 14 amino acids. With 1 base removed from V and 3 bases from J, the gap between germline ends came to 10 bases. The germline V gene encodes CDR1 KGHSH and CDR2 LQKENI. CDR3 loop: CASSPQGQVYEQYF. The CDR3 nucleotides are TGTGCCAGCTCACCACAGGGTCAGGTCTACGAGCAGTACTTC.

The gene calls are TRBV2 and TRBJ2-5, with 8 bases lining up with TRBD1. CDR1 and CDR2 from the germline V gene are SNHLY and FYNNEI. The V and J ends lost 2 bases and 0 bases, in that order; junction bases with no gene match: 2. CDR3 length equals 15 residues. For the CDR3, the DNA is TGTGCCAGCAGTGAAAGGACAGGGTACCAAGAGACCCAGTACTTC. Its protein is CASSERTGYQETQYF.

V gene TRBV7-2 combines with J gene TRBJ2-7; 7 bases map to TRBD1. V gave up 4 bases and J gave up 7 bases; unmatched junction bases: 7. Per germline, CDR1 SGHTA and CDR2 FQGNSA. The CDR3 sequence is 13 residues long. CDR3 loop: CASSSRTGPEQYF. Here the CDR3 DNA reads TGTGCCAGCAGCTCAAGGACAGGTCCAGAGCAGTACTTC.

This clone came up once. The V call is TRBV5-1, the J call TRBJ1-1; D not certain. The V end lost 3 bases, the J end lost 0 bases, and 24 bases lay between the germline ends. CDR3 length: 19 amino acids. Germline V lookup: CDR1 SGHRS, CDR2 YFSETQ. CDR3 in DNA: TGCGCCAGCAGCTGGAAGAATCTAGGGAACCCTGCCATGAACACTGAAGCTTTCTTT. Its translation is CASSWKNLGNPAMNTEAFF.

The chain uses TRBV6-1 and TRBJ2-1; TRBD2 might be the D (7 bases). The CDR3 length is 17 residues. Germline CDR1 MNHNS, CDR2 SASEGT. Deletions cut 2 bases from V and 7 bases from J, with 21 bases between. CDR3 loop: CASSERGSRGGHNEQFF. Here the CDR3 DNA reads TGTGCCAGCAGTGAAAGGGGATCTCGCGGGGGACATAATGAGCAGTTCTTC.

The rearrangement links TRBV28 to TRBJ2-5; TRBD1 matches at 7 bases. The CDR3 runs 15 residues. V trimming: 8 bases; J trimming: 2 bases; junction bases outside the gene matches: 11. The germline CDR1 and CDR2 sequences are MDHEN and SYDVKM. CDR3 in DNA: TGTGCCAGCTCCCCCCACGCACAGGGGCAAGAGACCCAGTACTTC. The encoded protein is CASSPHAQGQETQYF.

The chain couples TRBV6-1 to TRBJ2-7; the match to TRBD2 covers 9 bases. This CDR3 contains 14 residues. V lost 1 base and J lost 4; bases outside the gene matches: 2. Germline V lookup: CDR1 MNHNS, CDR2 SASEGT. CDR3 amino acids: CASSEGLAVYEQYF. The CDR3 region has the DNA TGTGCCAGCAGTGAAGGACTAGCGGTATACGAGCAGTACTTC.

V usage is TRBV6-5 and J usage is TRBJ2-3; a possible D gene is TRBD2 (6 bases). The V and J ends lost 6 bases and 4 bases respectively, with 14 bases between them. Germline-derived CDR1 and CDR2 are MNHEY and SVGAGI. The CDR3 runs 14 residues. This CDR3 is CASSLRLGADTQYF. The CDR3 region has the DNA TGTGCCAGCAGCTTAAGACTAGGCGCAGATACGCAGTATTTT.

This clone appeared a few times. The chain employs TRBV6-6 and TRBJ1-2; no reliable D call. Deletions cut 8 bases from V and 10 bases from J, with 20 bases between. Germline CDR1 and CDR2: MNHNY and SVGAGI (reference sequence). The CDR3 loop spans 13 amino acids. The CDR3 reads CASAQTPLAFYTF. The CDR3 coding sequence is TGTGCCAGCGCGCAGACCCCCCTCGCATTCTACACCTTC.